These T cell receptor beta chains were read from a single sample in a study of blood T cells in healthy people across ages. TCRdb reprocessed the 5' RACE reads via MiXCR and lists one record per CDR3 protein. The sample comprises about 780,000 distinct CDR3 sequences, around 25% of which are singletons, and about 3% rests with the top ten. The sample also formed part of further work on T cells of mothers and their children.

What was sequenced was blood. The receptors stem from a boy aged 5 to 17 in good health. The CDR3 runs from the conserved cysteine through the conserved F or W. The D gene is left open where the match is weak. Size tells how often a clone was seen (once, few, many) or the class of an expanded clone, and some rows leave it out.

v_gene: TRBV20-1
j_gene: TRBJ1-2
d_gene: NA
abundance: NA
CDR3nt: TGCAGTGCTCAGGAGGGGTTGGATGGCTACACCTTC
CDR3aa: CSAQEGLDGYTF

v_gene: TRBV9
j_gene: TRBJ2-1
d_gene: NA
abundance: NA
CDR3nt: TGTGCCAGCAGCGTAGGTAGGACTGGACCATACAATGAGCAGTTCTTC
CDR3aa: CASSVGRTGPYNEQFF

v_gene: TRBV6-1
j_gene: TRBJ2-5
d_gene: TRBD2
abundance: once
CDR3nt: TGTGCCAGCAGCCCCCAGATTAGCGGGGAGACCCAGTACTTC
CDR3aa: CASSPQISGETQYF

v_gene: TRBV12-3/TRBV12-4
j_gene: TRBJ1-1
d_gene: NA
abundance: NA
CDR3nt: TGTGCCAGCAGTCCCCTCTTGAACACTGAAGCTTTCTTT
CDR3aa: CASSPLLNTEAFF

v_gene: TRBV20-1
j_gene: TRBJ1-1
d_gene: NA
abundance: few
CDR3nt: TGCAGTGCTAGACCAGGGATTACAAACACTGAAGCTTTCTTT
CDR3aa: CSARPGITNTEAFF

v_gene: TRBV24-1
j_gene: TRBJ2-4
d_gene: NA
abundance: NA
CDR3nt: TGTGCCCCCTCTCCCCTCGTAAAACTAGCCAAAAACATTCAGTACTTC
CDR3aa: CAPSPLVKLAKNIQYF

v_gene: TRBV12-3/TRBV12-4
j_gene: TRBJ2-2
d_gene: NA
abundance: NA
CDR3nt: TGTGCCAACTCCCCCAATGGGAACACCGGGGAGCTGTTTTTT
CDR3aa: CANSPNGNTGELFF

v_gene: TRBV20-1
j_gene: TRBJ1-4
d_gene: NA
abundance: NA
CDR3nt: TGCAGTGCTAGTCCAGAGGAGGATGAAAAACTGTTTTTT
CDR3aa: CSASPEEDEKLFF

v_gene: TRBV6-5
j_gene: TRBJ2-2
d_gene: TRBD1
abundance: NA
CDR3nt: TGTGCCAGCAGGGGGACAGGGGGCAACGGGGAGCTGTTTTTT
CDR3aa: CASRGTGGNGELFF

v_gene: TRBV20-1
j_gene: TRBJ1-1
d_gene: NA
abundance: once
CDR3nt: TGCAGTGCCCCCCGGATCATGAACACTGAAGCTTTCTTT
CDR3aa: CSAPRIMNTEAFF

v_gene: TRBV28
j_gene: TRBJ2-5
d_gene: NA
abundance: few
CDR3nt: TGTGCCAGCAGTTTGGGGGATTCTCAAGGGAAGACCCAGTACTTC
CDR3aa: CASSLGDSQGKTQYF

v_gene: TRBV13
j_gene: TRBJ2-6
d_gene: NA
abundance: few
CDR3nt: TGTGCCAGCAGCTTAGTTACGAGGGCCAACGTCCTGACTTTC
CDR3aa: CASSLVTRANVLTF

v_gene: TRBV6-1
j_gene: TRBJ1-2
d_gene: NA
abundance: NA
CDR3nt: TGTGCCAGCACCCACCAGGGCGACTATGGCTACACCTTC
CDR3aa: CASTHQGDYGYTF

v_gene: TRBV27
j_gene: TRBJ2-7
d_gene: TRBD1
abundance: NA
CDR3nt: TGTGCCAGCAGCCACCGGGACAGGGACGCCGAGCAGTACTTC
CDR3aa: CASSHRDRDAEQYF

v_gene: TRBV30
j_gene: TRBJ1-1
d_gene: NA
abundance: NA
CDR3nt: TGTGCCTGGAGGGTAGAGACTGAAGCTTTCTTT
CDR3aa: CAWRVETEAFF

v_gene: TRBV10-3
j_gene: TRBJ2-1
d_gene: TRBD1
abundance: few
CDR3nt: TGTGCCATCAGTGACGGGACAGGCCGTAGGGATGAGCAGTTCTTC
CDR3aa: CAISDGTGRRDEQFF

v_gene: TRBV24-1
j_gene: TRBJ1-4
d_gene: NA
abundance: NA
CDR3nt: TGTGCCACCAGCCACGGAACTAATGAAAAACTGTTTTTT
CDR3aa: CATSHGTNEKLFF

v_gene: TRBV2
j_gene: TRBJ2-6
d_gene: NA
abundance: NA
CDR3nt: TGTGCCAGCAGTGACCGGGGCCCGGACTCTGGGGCCAACGTCCTGACTTTC
CDR3aa: CASSDRGPDSGANVLTF

v_gene: TRBV7-3
j_gene: TRBJ1-1
d_gene: NA
abundance: many
CDR3nt: TGTGCCAGCAGCCCGGGACCGATCACGCCTAACACTGAAGCTTTCTTT
CDR3aa: CASSPGPITPNTEAFF

v_gene: TRBV20-1
j_gene: TRBJ1-4
d_gene: TRBD1
abundance: few
CDR3nt: TGCAGTTCTAGAATTCAGGGGGCGCCTGGAAAACTGTTTTTT
CDR3aa: CSSRIQGAPGKLFF

v_gene: TRBV12-3/TRBV12-4
j_gene: TRBJ2-3
d_gene: TRBD2
abundance: few
CDR3nt: TGTGCCAGCAGCCCCGGACTAGCGATCACAGATACGCAGTATTTT
CDR3aa: CASSPGLAITDTQYF

v_gene: TRBV6-2/TRBV6-3
j_gene: TRBJ1-1
d_gene: TRBD1
abundance: few
CDR3nt: TGTGCCAGCAGTTTCCATACAGGGGGGACTGAAGCTTTCTTT
CDR3aa: CASSFHTGGTEAFF

v_gene: TRBV7-2
j_gene: TRBJ1-4
d_gene: NA
abundance: few
CDR3nt: TGTGCCAGCAGCTATCAACGGGGGGCGTGGGAAAAACTGTTTTTT
CDR3aa: CASSYQRGAWEKLFF

v_gene: TRBV7-3
j_gene: TRBJ2-4
d_gene: TRBD1
abundance: few
CDR3nt: TGTGCCAGCAGCGTGGGACAGGGACTTCCCAAAAACATTCAGTACTTC
CDR3aa: CASSVGQGLPKNIQYF

v_gene: TRBV5-1
j_gene: TRBJ2-3
d_gene: NA
abundance: NA
CDR3nt: TGCGCCAGCAGCTTCCAGACTAGCACAGATACGCAGTATTTT
CDR3aa: CASSFQTSTDTQYF

v_gene: TRBV29-1
j_gene: TRBJ2-5
d_gene: NA
abundance: NA
CDR3nt: TGCAGCGTTGAAGATGGGGGCGTCCAAGAGACCCAGTACTTC
CDR3aa: CSVEDGGVQETQYF

v_gene: TRBV7-9
j_gene: TRBJ1-5
d_gene: TRBD1
abundance: few
CDR3nt: TGTGCCAGCAGCTTAGGGTGGACAGGGGATCAGCCCCAGCATTTT
CDR3aa: CASSLGWTGDQPQHF

v_gene: TRBV7-9
j_gene: TRBJ2-7
d_gene: NA
abundance: NA
CDR3nt: TGTGCCAGCAGTTTTCCAGGGCGCTACGAGCAGTACTTC
CDR3aa: CASSFPGRYEQYF

v_gene: TRBV20-1
j_gene: TRBJ2-1
d_gene: TRBD1
abundance: NA
CDR3nt: TGCAGTGCTAGGGGACGACAGGGCCCCTACAATGAGCAGTTCTTC
CDR3aa: CSARGRQGPYNEQFF

v_gene: TRBV12-3/TRBV12-4
j_gene: TRBJ1-4
d_gene: NA
abundance: few
CDR3nt: TGTGCCAGCAGTTTAACGGCAGATGGGGAAAAACTGTTTTTT
CDR3aa: CASSLTADGEKLFF

v_gene: TRBV5-1
j_gene: TRBJ2-6
d_gene: NA
abundance: NA
CDR3nt: TGCGCCAGCAGCTTATGGCGGTACTCTGGGGCCAACGTCCTGACTTTC
CDR3aa: CASSLWRYSGANVLTF

v_gene: TRBV13
j_gene: TRBJ2-7
d_gene: TRBD1
abundance: NA
CDR3nt: TGTGCCAGCAGCTTGGGACAGGGGGTGTACTACGAGCAGTACTTC
CDR3aa: CASSLGQGVYYEQYF

v_gene: TRBV5-1
j_gene: TRBJ2-5
d_gene: NA
abundance: NA
CDR3nt: TGCGCCAGCAGCTTGGTACTTAGAGAGACCCAGTACTTC
CDR3aa: CASSLVLRETQYF

v_gene: TRBV10-1
j_gene: TRBJ2-1
d_gene: NA
abundance: few
CDR3nt: TGCGCCAGCAGTGAAGTGGGGCGTGAAGGGAATGAGCAGTTCTTC
CDR3aa: CASSEVGREGNEQFF

v_gene: TRBV12-3/TRBV12-4
j_gene: TRBJ2-5
d_gene: NA
abundance: many
CDR3nt: TGTGCCAGCAGTTCGACAGTTCAAGAGACCCAGTACTTC
CDR3aa: CASSSTVQETQYF

v_gene: TRBV7-3
j_gene: TRBJ1-6
d_gene: NA
abundance: NA
CDR3nt: TGTGCCAGCAGCTTACAGGAAACGACAAATTCACCCCTCCACTTT
CDR3aa: CASSLQETTNSPLHF

v_gene: TRBV5-1
j_gene: TRBJ2-3
d_gene: TRBD2
abundance: NA
CDR3nt: TGCGCCAGCAGCGGCGCGGGGGGGCAAGGAGATACGCAGTATTTT
CDR3aa: CASSGAGGQGDTQYF

v_gene: TRBV28
j_gene: TRBJ2-1
d_gene: TRBD2
abundance: few
CDR3nt: TGTGCCAGCCCCCGAAGCGGGTGGGGGGGACCCGATGAGCAGTTCTTC
CDR3aa: CASPRSGWGGPDEQFF

v_gene: TRBV6-6
j_gene: TRBJ2-4
d_gene: NA
abundance: NA
CDR3nt: TGTGCCAGCAGTTACCCTACCGGGAATATTGAAAACATTCAGTACTTC
CDR3aa: CASSYPTGNIENIQYF

v_gene: TRBV29-1
j_gene: TRBJ1-4
d_gene: NA
abundance: NA
CDR3nt: TGCAGCGCCAATTTCGCAGGCTACGAAAAACTGTTTTTT
CDR3aa: CSANFAGYEKLFF

v_gene: TRBV2
j_gene: TRBJ2-1
d_gene: NA
abundance: NA
CDR3nt: TGTGCCAGCAGTGACCTGACTGGACCGGTCGATGAGCAGTTCTTC
CDR3aa: CASSDLTGPVDEQFF

v_gene: TRBV4-1
j_gene: TRBJ2-3
d_gene: NA
abundance: NA
CDR3nt: TGCGCCAGCAGCCACCTAGAAGTCACAGATACGCAGTATTTT
CDR3aa: CASSHLEVTDTQYF

v_gene: TRBV15
j_gene: TRBJ2-5
d_gene: NA
abundance: few
CDR3nt: TGTGCCACCAGCGTCCAAGCATTGAATCAAGAGACCCAGTACTTC
CDR3aa: CATSVQALNQETQYF

v_gene: TRBV28
j_gene: TRBJ2-5
d_gene: TRBD1
abundance: NA
CDR3nt: TGTGCCAGCAGTTTACAGGGGGTCGGGCAAGAGACCCAGTACTTC
CDR3aa: CASSLQGVGQETQYF

v_gene: TRBV4-1
j_gene: TRBJ2-2
d_gene: NA
abundance: NA
CDR3nt: TGCGCCAGCAGCCAAGACTCCGGTCTTGGCACCGGGGAGCTGTTTTTT
CDR3aa: CASSQDSGLGTGELFF

v_gene: TRBV6-2/TRBV6-3
j_gene: TRBJ2-1
d_gene: NA
abundance: NA
CDR3nt: TGTGCCAGCAGCCGGGACTCCAATGAGCAGCTCTTC
CDR3aa: CASSRDSNEQLF

v_gene: TRBV6-5
j_gene: TRBJ2-7
d_gene: TRBD1
abundance: few
CDR3nt: TGTGCCAGCAGTTACGACAGGGGGCCTTACGAGCAGTACTTC
CDR3aa: CASSYDRGPYEQYF

v_gene: TRBV7-3
j_gene: TRBJ2-3
d_gene: TRBD2
abundance: NA
CDR3nt: TGTGCCAGCAGCTCGACTAGCGGGGGGGGGGATACGCAGTATTTT
CDR3aa: CASSSTSGGGDTQYF

v_gene: TRBV10-3
j_gene: TRBJ2-1
d_gene: NA
abundance: NA
CDR3nt: TGTGCCATCAGTGAGGCGGGGAGCTCCTACAATGAGCAGTTCTTC
CDR3aa: CAISEAGSSYNEQFF

v_gene: TRBV10-3
j_gene: TRBJ1-3
d_gene: NA
abundance: few
CDR3nt: TGTGCCTCAGTCGGGGACATCTCTGGAAACACCATATATTTT
CDR3aa: CASVGDISGNTIYF

v_gene: TRBV20-1
j_gene: TRBJ1-4
d_gene: NA
abundance: few
CDR3nt: TGCAGTGCTAGTCTTCCCATAGGCGGTGAAAAACTGTTTTTT
CDR3aa: CSASLPIGGEKLFF

v_gene: TRBV28
j_gene: TRBJ2-7
d_gene: TRBD1
abundance: NA
CDR3nt: TGTGCCACCTGGGACAGGGGAACCTACGAGCAGTACTTC
CDR3aa: CATWDRGTYEQYF

v_gene: TRBV20-1
j_gene: TRBJ2-1
d_gene: NA
abundance: NA
CDR3nt: TGCAGTGCTAATCGGCGGGGGCTCGACAATGAGCAGTTCTTC
CDR3aa: CSANRRGLDNEQFF

v_gene: TRBV5-1
j_gene: TRBJ2-5
d_gene: TRBD2
abundance: few
CDR3nt: TGCGCCAGCAGATTAGCGGGGCCCCAAGAGACCCAGTACTTC
CDR3aa: CASRLAGPQETQYF

v_gene: TRBV11-2
j_gene: TRBJ2-1
d_gene: NA
abundance: few
CDR3nt: TGTGCCAGCAAGGGCGTGGGGGGACGTGAGCAGTTCTTC
CDR3aa: CASKGVGGREQFF

v_gene: TRBV6-2/TRBV6-3
j_gene: TRBJ2-3
d_gene: NA
abundance: NA
CDR3nt: TGTGCCAGCAGTTACTTAGGAGATACGCAGTATTTT
CDR3aa: CASSYLGDTQYF